A selection of T cell receptor beta chains follows, all from one sample in a study of siplizumab effects on memory and regulatory T cells. The repertoire was sequenced with immunoSEQ multiplex PCR; TCRdb's copy has only in-frame clones and lacks some. The sample contains 90,000 to 120,000 clones, around 90% of which appear only once. Sample: CD4+ T cells sorted from blood. Every receptor here comes from a human donor in good health. Some clones in this sample may be carry-over from other donors' samples. CDR3s include the opening cysteine and the closing phenylalanine or tryptophan. The D gene is left open where the match is weak. Rows may omit the clone size; those that give it use once, few, many or a size class.

v_call: TRBV19; d_call: NA; cdr3_length: 15; j_call: TRBJ2-7; clone_size: NA; cdr3_nt: TGTGCCAGTAATGACGGGGGCAACCCCCGGGACGAGCAGTACTTC; cdr3_aa: CASNDGGNPRDEQYF
v_call: TRBV9; d_call: NA; cdr3_length: 14; j_call: TRBJ2-2; clone_size: NA; cdr3_nt: TGTGCCAGCAGCCCCCCAGGGGTATCCGGGGAGCTGTTTTTT; cdr3_aa: CASSPPGVSGELFF
v_call: TRBV5-5; d_call: NA; cdr3_length: 14; j_call: TRBJ2-7; clone_size: NA; cdr3_nt: TGTGCCAGCAGCTTGGGGTTAATGGTCTACGAGCAGTACTTC; cdr3_aa: CASSLGLMVYEQYF
v_call: TRBV4-1; d_call: NA; cdr3_length: 15; j_call: TRBJ2-1; clone_size: NA; cdr3_nt: TGCGCCAGCAGCCAAGATGCGGGGGCCGAAGATGAGCAGTTCTTC; cdr3_aa: CASSQDAGAEDEQFF
v_call: TRBV19; d_call: TRBD1; cdr3_length: 16; j_call: TRBJ2-1; clone_size: once; cdr3_nt: TGTGCCAGTAGTATAACCGACAGGGGACCCTACAATGAGCAGTTCTTC; cdr3_aa: CASSITDRGPYNEQFF
v_call: TRBV19; d_call: TRBD1; cdr3_length: 16; j_call: TRBJ2-7; clone_size: NA; cdr3_nt: TGTGCCAGTAGTATAGGGTTTGACAGGGGGTCCTACGAGCAGTACTTC; cdr3_aa: CASSIGFDRGSYEQYF
v_call: TRBV19; d_call: NA; cdr3_length: 16; j_call: TRBJ1-4; clone_size: NA; cdr3_nt: TGTGCCAGTAGTATAGTTCGGACTGGAGGTAATGAAAAACTGTTTTTT; cdr3_aa: CASSIVRTGGNEKLFF
v_call: TRBV7-2; d_call: NA; cdr3_length: 13; j_call: TRBJ1-2; clone_size: NA; cdr3_nt: TGTGCCAGCAGCTTACCAGGCACCTATGGCTACACCTTC; cdr3_aa: CASSLPGTYGYTF
v_call: TRBV5-8; d_call: NA; cdr3_length: 13; j_call: TRBJ2-7; clone_size: NA; cdr3_nt: TGTGCCAGCAGCCCCGGGACTCTCTACGAGCAGTACTTC; cdr3_aa: CASSPGTLYEQYF
v_call: TRBV6-6; d_call: TRBD1; cdr3_length: 15; j_call: TRBJ2-4; clone_size: NA; cdr3_nt: TGTGCCAGCAGTGACCCTAGGGACAGCCAAAACATTCAGTACTTC; cdr3_aa: CASSDPRDSQNIQYF
v_call: TRBV5-8; d_call: NA; cdr3_length: 12; j_call: TRBJ2-7; clone_size: NA; cdr3_nt: TGTGCCAGCAGCCCTAGGCGGTACGAGCAGTACTTC; cdr3_aa: CASSPRRYEQYF
v_call: TRBV4-1; d_call: NA; cdr3_length: 15; j_call: TRBJ2-7; clone_size: NA; cdr3_nt: TGCGCCAGCAGCCAAGTAGGCAGGCAACCCTACGAGCAGTACTTC; cdr3_aa: CASSQVGRQPYEQYF
v_call: TRBV9; d_call: NA; cdr3_length: 15; j_call: TRBJ2-3; clone_size: NA; cdr3_nt: TGTGCCAGCAGCGTAGGTCCAGGTGGGTCAGATACGCAGTATTTT; cdr3_aa: CASSVGPGGSDTQYF
v_call: TRBV18; d_call: NA; cdr3_length: 14; j_call: TRBJ2-2; clone_size: once; cdr3_nt: TGTGCCAGCGCCAAGACAGGGAACACCGGGGAGCTGTTTTTT; cdr3_aa: CASAKTGNTGELFF
v_call: TRBV7-3; d_call: NA; cdr3_length: 13; j_call: TRBJ1-1; clone_size: NA; cdr3_nt: TGTGCCAGCAGCTCCGGGGCGAACACTGAAGCTTTCTTT; cdr3_aa: CASSSGANTEAFF
v_call: TRBV15; d_call: NA; cdr3_length: 16; j_call: TRBJ2-3; clone_size: NA; cdr3_nt: TGTGCCACCAGCCCACCCCTGGGGGGGGCCACAGATACGCAGTATTTT; cdr3_aa: CATSPPLGGATDTQYF
v_call: TRBV28; d_call: NA; cdr3_length: 17; j_call: TRBJ2-4; clone_size: NA; cdr3_nt: TGTGCCAGCAGCTCCCGAAACTTAAACCTAGCCAAAAACATTCAGTACTTC; cdr3_aa: CASSSRNLNLAKNIQYF
v_call: TRBV7-2; d_call: NA; cdr3_length: 15; j_call: TRBJ2-2; clone_size: NA; cdr3_nt: TGTGCCAGCAGCTTAGGGGGTGCGAACACCGGGGAGCTGTTTTTT; cdr3_aa: CASSLGGANTGELFF
v_call: TRBV27; d_call: TRBD1; cdr3_length: 19; j_call: TRBJ2-3; clone_size: NA; cdr3_nt: TGTGCCAGCAGTTTTCGACCAGCGGGGACAGGGAATTTTGCAGATACGCAGTATTTT; cdr3_aa: CASSFRPAGTGNFADTQYF
v_call: TRBV7-3; d_call: TRBD1; cdr3_length: 15; j_call: TRBJ1-4; clone_size: NA; cdr3_nt: TGTGCCAGCAGCCAGGGGGGGACTCCCGACGAAAAACTGTTTTTT; cdr3_aa: CASSQGGTPDEKLFF
v_call: TRBV4-2; d_call: NA; cdr3_length: 12; j_call: TRBJ1-4; clone_size: NA; cdr3_nt: TGTGCCAGCAGCCAAGAAATAGAAAAACTGTTTTTT; cdr3_aa: CASSQEIEKLFF
v_call: TRBV5-1; d_call: NA; cdr3_length: 17; j_call: TRBJ1-3; clone_size: NA; cdr3_nt: TGCGCCAGCAGCTCAACAAATGGACGGAGCTCTGGAAACACCATATATTTT; cdr3_aa: CASSSTNGRSSGNTIYF
v_call: TRBV7-9; d_call: TRBD1; cdr3_length: 14; j_call: TRBJ1-3; clone_size: NA; cdr3_nt: TGTGCCAGCAGCATAGGGACAGTCGAGAACACCATATATTTT; cdr3_aa: CASSIGTVENTIYF
v_call: TRBV5-1; d_call: NA; cdr3_length: 16; j_call: TRBJ1-3; clone_size: NA; cdr3_nt: TGCGCCAGCAGCTTGGTCGCTGGGGTTTACGGAAACACCATATATTTT; cdr3_aa: CASSLVAGVYGNTIYF
v_call: TRBV18; d_call: NA; cdr3_length: 12; j_call: TRBJ2-5; clone_size: NA; cdr3_nt: TGTGCCAGCTCACAATGGGAAGAGACCCAGTACTTC; cdr3_aa: CASSQWEETQYF
v_call: TRBV7-9; d_call: NA; cdr3_length: 13; j_call: TRBJ2-1; clone_size: NA; cdr3_nt: TGTGCCAGCAGCTTAGCGGGCGGGAATGAGCAGTTCTTC; cdr3_aa: CASSLAGGNEQFF
v_call: TRBV18; d_call: NA; cdr3_length: 12; j_call: TRBJ1-4; clone_size: NA; cdr3_nt: TGTGCCAGCTCACCAGCAAATGAAAAACTGTTTTTT; cdr3_aa: CASSPANEKLFF
v_call: TRBV19; d_call: TRBD1; cdr3_length: 12; j_call: TRBJ2-7; clone_size: NA; cdr3_nt: TGTGCCAGTAGTGACAGGGCCCACGAGCAGTACTTC; cdr3_aa: CASSDRAHEQYF
v_call: TRBV14; d_call: TRBD1; cdr3_length: 14; j_call: TRBJ2-3; clone_size: NA; cdr3_nt: TGTGCCAGCGGCCGACGACAGGGATCAGATACGCAGTATTTT; cdr3_aa: CASGRRQGSDTQYF
v_call: TRBV15; d_call: NA; cdr3_length: 15; j_call: TRBJ2-3; clone_size: NA; cdr3_nt: TGTGCCACCAGCAGACAACGCCTGCGCACAGATACGCAGTATTTT; cdr3_aa: CATSRQRLRTDTQYF
v_call: TRBV20-1; d_call: NA; cdr3_length: 11; j_call: TRBJ2-1; clone_size: NA; cdr3_nt: TGCAGTGCTGTAGGGGGGAATGAGCAGTTCTTC; cdr3_aa: CSAVGGNEQFF
v_call: TRBV2; d_call: TRBD2; cdr3_length: 17; j_call: TRBJ2-5; clone_size: NA; cdr3_nt: TGTGCCAGCAGTCCCCTTAGCGGGAGGACGCTTTGGGAGACCCAGTACTTC; cdr3_aa: CASSPLSGRTLWETQYF
v_call: TRBV7-8; d_call: TRBD2; cdr3_length: 15; j_call: TRBJ2-7; clone_size: NA; cdr3_nt: TGTGCCAGCAGCCCACGGACTAGCGCCTCCTACGAGCAGTACTTC; cdr3_aa: CASSPRTSASYEQYF
v_call: TRBV6-1; d_call: NA; cdr3_length: 13; j_call: TRBJ1-5; clone_size: NA; cdr3_nt: TGTGCCAGCAGGCCTACACAGAATCAGCCCCAGCATTTT; cdr3_aa: CASRPTQNQPQHF
v_call: TRBV7-9; d_call: TRBD1; cdr3_length: 15; j_call: TRBJ2-2; clone_size: NA; cdr3_nt: TGTGCCAGCAGATCCGGGACAGGGGACACCGGGGAGCTGTTTTTT; cdr3_aa: CASRSGTGDTGELFF
v_call: TRBV15; d_call: NA; cdr3_length: 17; j_call: TRBJ2-5; clone_size: NA; cdr3_nt: TGTGCCACCAGCCGTATAGAACCCCTCAGGGGAGGCGAGACCCAGTACTTC; cdr3_aa: CATSRIEPLRGGETQYF
v_call: TRBV11-3; d_call: NA; cdr3_length: 14; j_call: TRBJ1-1; clone_size: NA; cdr3_nt: TGTGCCAGCAGCTCATCCAGCATGAACACTGAAGCTTTCTTT; cdr3_aa: CASSSSSMNTEAFF
v_call: TRBV11-3; d_call: TRBD1; cdr3_length: 15; j_call: TRBJ2-7; clone_size: NA; cdr3_nt: TGTGCCAGCAGCTTAGCAGGACAGGCCTACGACGAGCAGTACTTC; cdr3_aa: CASSLAGQAYDEQYF
v_call: TRBV6-1; d_call: NA; cdr3_length: 15; j_call: TRBJ2-3; clone_size: once; cdr3_nt: TGTGCCAGCAGTGAAAGGGGTCAAAGGACAGATACGCAGTATTTT; cdr3_aa: CASSERGQRTDTQYF
v_call: TRBV23-1; d_call: NA; cdr3_length: 12; j_call: TRBJ2-7; clone_size: NA; cdr3_nt: TGCGCCAGCAGTCAAGGGACCTACGAGCAGTACTTC; cdr3_aa: CASSQGTYEQYF
v_call: TRBV18; d_call: NA; cdr3_length: 15; j_call: TRBJ2-3; clone_size: NA; cdr3_nt: TGTGCCAGCTCACCTCTTCGACCGGAGACAGATACGCAGTATTTT; cdr3_aa: CASSPLRPETDTQYF
v_call: TRBV19; d_call: NA; cdr3_length: 15; j_call: TRBJ1-2; clone_size: NA; cdr3_nt: TGTGCCAGTAGTATAGATAACCAGGGCCGCTATGGCTACACCTTC; cdr3_aa: CASSIDNQGRYGYTF
v_call: TRBV5-4; d_call: NA; cdr3_length: 12; j_call: TRBJ2-2; clone_size: NA; cdr3_nt: TGTGCCAGCAGCTTACTTACCGGGGAGCTGTTTTTT; cdr3_aa: CASSLLTGELFF
v_call: TRBV7-3; d_call: TRBD2; cdr3_length: 13; j_call: TRBJ2-1; clone_size: NA; cdr3_nt: TGTGCCAGCAGCTCAGGGACTAGCGGGATGAAGTTCTTC; cdr3_aa: CASSSGTSGMKFF
v_call: TRBV5-6; d_call: TRBD1; cdr3_length: 14; j_call: TRBJ1-2; clone_size: NA; cdr3_nt: TGTGCCAGCAGCCGGGACAGCGGCTCTTATGGCTACACCTTC; cdr3_aa: CASSRDSGSYGYTF
v_call: TRBV2; d_call: NA; cdr3_length: 14; j_call: TRBJ2-6; clone_size: NA; cdr3_nt: TGTGCCAGCAGCCCTTCCCAGGTGGCCAACGTCCTGACTTTC; cdr3_aa: CASSPSQVANVLTF
v_call: TRBV7-9; d_call: TRBD2; cdr3_length: 16; j_call: TRBJ2-5; clone_size: once; cdr3_nt: TGTGCCAGCAGCCCCCGGACTAGCGGGGGGTCAGAGACCCAGTACTTC; cdr3_aa: CASSPRTSGGSETQYF
v_call: TRBV19; d_call: NA; cdr3_length: 14; j_call: TRBJ1-2; clone_size: NA; cdr3_nt: TGTGCCAGTAGTATTGGGTTTAGGGGTGGCGGCTACACCTTC; cdr3_aa: CASSIGFRGGGYTF
v_call: TRBV21-1; d_call: NA; cdr3_length: 17; j_call: TRBJ1-3; clone_size: NA; cdr3_nt: TGTGCCAGCAGCAAAGGGGGGAAAGGGCCCTCTGGAAACACCATATATTTT; cdr3_aa: CASSKGGKGPSGNTIYF
v_call: TRBV18; d_call: TRBD2; cdr3_length: 15; j_call: TRBJ2-5; clone_size: NA; cdr3_nt: TGTGCCAGCTCACCTATCGGGGGGAGCCAAGAGACCCAGTACTTC; cdr3_aa: CASSPIGGSQETQYF
v_call: TRBV6-1; d_call: NA; cdr3_length: 10; j_call: TRBJ1-1; clone_size: NA; cdr3_nt: TGTGCCAGCAGGAACACTGAAGCTTTCTTT; cdr3_aa: CASRNTEAFF
v_call: TRBV27; d_call: TRBD1; cdr3_length: 15; j_call: TRBJ2-3; clone_size: once; cdr3_nt: TGTGCCAGCAGTTTATCAGGGGGCCTAGGAGATACGCAGTATTTT; cdr3_aa: CASSLSGGLGDTQYF
v_call: TRBV2; d_call: NA; cdr3_length: 15; j_call: TRBJ2-6; clone_size: NA; cdr3_nt: TGTGCCAGCAGCTCCGGCCCCTCTGGGGCCAACGTCCTGACTTTC; cdr3_aa: CASSSGPSGANVLTF
v_call: TRBV6-6; d_call: NA; cdr3_length: 14; j_call: TRBJ1-1; clone_size: NA; cdr3_nt: TGTGCCAGCAGATGGACGGCGCGAGACACTGAAGCTTTCTTT; cdr3_aa: CASRWTARDTEAFF
v_call: TRBV10-1; d_call: TRBD1; cdr3_length: 17; j_call: TRBJ2-7; clone_size: NA; cdr3_nt: TGCGCCAGCATCCTATCTAATAGCAGGGGGCTGTCCTACGAGCAGTACTTC; cdr3_aa: CASILSNSRGLSYEQYF